These T cell receptor beta chains were read from a single sample in a study of post-analysis software for immune sequencing data. MiXCR was run by TCRdb on the PCR reads, yielding one entry per CDR3 protein. In the table there are roughly 570,000 distinct CDR3 sequences, around 36% of which are singletons. Sequenced input: blood. The receptors were sampled from a girl aged 2-17 years with multiple sclerosis. Both conserved end residues are part of each CDR3. D genes are given only for firm matches. Part of the rows lack a size; the others show once, few, many or a class for expanded clones.

D,V,J,size,CDR3,DNA
.,TRBV5-1,TRBJ2-5,few,CASSHGTEETQYF,TGCGCCAGCAGCCACGGGACTGAAGAGACCCAGTACTTC
.,TRBV20-1,TRBJ2-1,few,CSAREAHEQFF,TGCAGTGCTAGAGAAGCGCATGAGCAGTTCTTC
.,TRBV5-1,TRBJ2-3,.,CASPLRFRLGTDTQYF,TGCGCCAGCCCCCTCCGGTTTCGACTAGGGACAGATACGCAGTATTTT
TRBD2,TRBV4-1,TRBJ2-4,.,CASSYLGGAKNIQYF,TGCGCCAGCAGCTATCTGGGGGGGGCCAAAAACATTCAGTACTTC
.,TRBV20-1,TRBJ2-5,.,CSGSRQGTETQYF,TGCAGTGGTTCGAGGCAGGGGACAGAGACCCAGTACTTC
.,TRBV6-5,TRBJ1-2,few,CASRYRVLDGYTF,TGTGCCAGCAGGTACAGGGTTCTCGATGGCTACACCTTC
.,TRBV6-1,TRBJ1-5,.,CASSELTLNSNQPQHF,TGTGCCAGCAGTGAACTTACGTTAAATAGCAATCAGCCCCAGCATTTT
.,TRBV12-3/TRBV12-4,TRBJ2-3,few,CASTDRGRDGKDTQYF,TGTGCCAGCACAGACCGGGGACGGGATGGGAAAGATACGCAGTATTTT
TRBD1,TRBV14,TRBJ2-3,.,CASSQWGQLTTDTQYF,TGTGCCAGCAGCCAATGGGGACAGTTAACCACAGATACGCAGTATTTT
TRBD2,TRBV5-6,TRBJ2-3,few,CASSLSAGGYVDTQYF,TGTGCCAGCAGCTTGTCGGCGGGGGGGTATGTAGATACGCAGTATTTT
TRBD1,TRBV4-1,TRBJ1-1,.,CASARNMDRANYEAFF,TGCGCCAGCGCCAGAAATATGGACAGGGCCAACTATGAAGCTTTCTTT
.,TRBV11-3,TRBJ2-3,.,CASSLGHSSTDTQYF,TGTGCCAGCAGCCTTGGACACTCTAGCACAGATACGCAGTATTTT
.,TRBV5-1,TRBJ1-1,.,CASRGGDSLNTEAFF,TGCGCCAGCAGGGGGGGAGACAGCCTCAACACTGAAGCTTTCTTT
.,TRBV27,TRBJ2-5,few,CASSSRQAGPEETQYF,TGTGCCAGCAGTTCCCGACAGGCCGGACCCGAAGAGACCCAGTACTTC
TRBD1,TRBV5-1,TRBJ1-2,few,CASSPLLWGQEINYGYTF,TGCGCCAGCAGCCCGTTGCTCTGGGGACAGGAGATCAACTATGGCTACACCTTC
TRBD1,TRBV5-1,TRBJ1-5,few,CASSLGDRPSNQPQHF,TGCGCCAGCAGCTTGGGGGACAGACCTAGCAATCAGCCCCAGCATTTT
.,TRBV10-3,TRBJ2-5,.,CAISWTPETQYF,TGTGCCATCAGTTGGACGCCGGAGACCCAGTACTTC
TRBD2,TRBV4-2,TRBJ2-5,few,CASSQGPVPSGAAETQYF,TGTGCCAGCAGCCAAGGCCCGGTTCCTAGCGGGGCGGCGGAGACCCAGTACTTC